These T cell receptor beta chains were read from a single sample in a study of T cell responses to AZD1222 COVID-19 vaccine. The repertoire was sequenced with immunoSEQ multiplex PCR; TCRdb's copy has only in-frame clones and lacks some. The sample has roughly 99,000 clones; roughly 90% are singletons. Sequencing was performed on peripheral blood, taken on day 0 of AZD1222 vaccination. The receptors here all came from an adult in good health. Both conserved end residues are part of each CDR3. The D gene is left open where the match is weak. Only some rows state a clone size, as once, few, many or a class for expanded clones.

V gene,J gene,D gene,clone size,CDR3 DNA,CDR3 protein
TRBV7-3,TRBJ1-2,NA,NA,TGTGCCAGCAGCTCCCATAGCAGGGGCAACTATGGCTACACCTTC,CASSSHSRGNYGYTF
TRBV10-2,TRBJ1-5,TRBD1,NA,TGCGCCAGCAGTGAGCAAGGGGGCGGCCAGCCCCAGCATTTT,CASSEQGGGQPQHF
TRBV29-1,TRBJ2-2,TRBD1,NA,TGCAGCGTTGAACGCCAGGGGGCAAGCACCGGGGAGCTGTTTTTT,CSVERQGASTGELFF
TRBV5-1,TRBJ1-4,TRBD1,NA,TGCGCCAGCAGCCGAGTCGGGACAGGGGGTGAAAAACTGTTTTTT,CASSRVGTGGEKLFF
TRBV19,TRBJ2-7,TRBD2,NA,TGTGCCAGTAGTAAGCCTAGCGGGGAGCACTCCTACGAGCAGTACTTC,CASSKPSGEHSYEQYF
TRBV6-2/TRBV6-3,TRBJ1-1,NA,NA,TGTGCCAGCAGTACCGGGACTCAGAACACTGAAGCTTTCTTT,CASSTGTQNTEAFF
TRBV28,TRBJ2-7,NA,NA,TGTGCCAGCAGTTTATCCCTCGAGCAGTACTTC,CASSLSLEQYF
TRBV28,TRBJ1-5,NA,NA,TGTGCCAGCAGTTTAAGGCAGGGCAATCAGCCCCAGCATTTT,CASSLRQGNQPQHF
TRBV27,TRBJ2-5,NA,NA,TGTGCCAGCAGTTTAAGGTGGCTGGAGACCCAGTACTTC,CASSLRWLETQYF
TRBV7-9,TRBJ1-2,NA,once,TGTGCCAGCAGCTTAGACAATAGGGTTGATGGCTACACCTTC,CASSLDNRVDGYTF
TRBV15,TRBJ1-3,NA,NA,TGTGCCACCAGCAGAGAATACAGCTCTGGAAACACCATATATTTT,CATSREYSSGNTIYF
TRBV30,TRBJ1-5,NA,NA,TGTGCCTGGACCCCAATGGGCGGCAATCAGCCCCAGCATTTT,CAWTPMGGNQPQHF
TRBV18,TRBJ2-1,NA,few,TGTGCCAGCTCGCCCAGCCCCAGCGGCGCCTCCTACAATGAGCAGTTCTTC,CASSPSPSGASYNEQFF
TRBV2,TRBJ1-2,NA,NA,TGTGCCAGCAGGACGAAGGGGTCTTATGGCTACACCTTC,CASRTKGSYGYTF
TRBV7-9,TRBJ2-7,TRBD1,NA,TGTGCCAGCAGCTTAGCAGGGGGCACGAACGAGCAGTACTTC,CASSLAGGTNEQYF
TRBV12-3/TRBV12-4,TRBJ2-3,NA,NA,TGTGCCAGCAGTAGCGCAGATACGCAGTATTTT,CASSSADTQYF
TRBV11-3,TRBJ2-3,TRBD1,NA,TGTGCCAGCAGCCAAGGGGTAGGGGGCGGCACAGATACGCAGTATTTT,CASSQGVGGGTDTQYF
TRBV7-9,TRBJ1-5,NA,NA,TGTGCCAGCAGCTTATCAGGTACGGACAATCAGCCCCAGCATTTT,CASSLSGTDNQPQHF
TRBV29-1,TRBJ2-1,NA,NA,TGCAGCGTTGATCGGGTGGTCACTGAGCAGTTCTTC,CSVDRVVTEQFF
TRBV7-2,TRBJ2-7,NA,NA,TGTGCCAGCAGCTTAGCCCCCGGGTCCTACGAGCAGTACTTC,CASSLAPGSYEQYF
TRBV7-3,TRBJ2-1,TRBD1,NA,TGTGCCAGCAGCCTGACAGGGGGCTCCCACAATGAGCAGTTCTTC,CASSLTGGSHNEQFF
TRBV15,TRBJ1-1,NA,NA,TGTGCCACCAATCACAGGGAAGGCACTGAAGCTTTCTTT,CATNHREGTEAFF
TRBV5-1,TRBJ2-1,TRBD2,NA,TGCGCCAGCAGCCCAGACGGACTAGCAGGTTACAATGAGCAGTTCTTC,CASSPDGLAGYNEQFF
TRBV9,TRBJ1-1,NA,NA,TGTGCCAGCAGCGTAGGCCGGTGGGCCACTGAAGCTTTCTTT,CASSVGRWATEAFF
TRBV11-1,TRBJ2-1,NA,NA,TGTGCCAGCACCATTAGGGGGGCCTCGGAAGGTTTTGAGCAGTTCTTC,CASTIRGASEGFEQFF
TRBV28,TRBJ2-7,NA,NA,TGTGCCAGCCTGAGGGGGGGAACTCTAAGCTACGAGCAGTACTTC,CASLRGGTLSYEQYF
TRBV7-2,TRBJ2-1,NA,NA,TGTGCCAGCAGCCCCCCCCCGGAAAGGGATGAGCAGTTCTTC,CASSPPPERDEQFF
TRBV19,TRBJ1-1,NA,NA,TGTGCCAGTAGTATACTGGGGGGTGGAATGAACACTGAAGCTTTCTTT,CASSILGGGMNTEAFF
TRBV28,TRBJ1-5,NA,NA,TGTGCCAGCATGGGGGGCACAAATAGCAATCAGCCCCAGCATTTT,CASMGGTNSNQPQHF
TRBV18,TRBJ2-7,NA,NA,TGTGCCAGCTCACCACGGACGACGCCCGGGGCCTACGAGCAGTACTTC,CASSPRTTPGAYEQYF
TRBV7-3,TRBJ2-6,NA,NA,TGTGCCAGCACCCACGGGGCCAACGTCCTGACTTTC,CASTHGANVLTF
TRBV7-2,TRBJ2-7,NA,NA,TGTGCCAGCAGCTCCCGTTACGAGCAGTACTTC,CASSSRYEQYF
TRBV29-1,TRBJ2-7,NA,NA,TGCAGCGCCAAGACAGGAACACCCTACGAGCAGTACTTC,CSAKTGTPYEQYF
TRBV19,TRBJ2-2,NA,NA,TGTGCCAGTATAACGGCAGGGGCGGGCACCGGGGAGCTGTTTTTT,CASITAGAGTGELFF
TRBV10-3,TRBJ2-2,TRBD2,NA,TGTGCCATCAGGGCGGGGCTAGCGGGAGGCCAAAACACCGGGGAGCTGTTTTTT,CAIRAGLAGGQNTGELFF
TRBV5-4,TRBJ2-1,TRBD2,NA,TGTGCCAGCAGTAATAGCGGGAGCTCCTACAATGAGCAGTTCTTC,CASSNSGSSYNEQFF
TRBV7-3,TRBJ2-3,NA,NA,TGTGCCAGCAGTCTGGGGGCGGGCACAGATACGCAGTATTTT,CASSLGAGTDTQYF
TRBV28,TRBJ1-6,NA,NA,TGTGCCAGCAGCGATAGTCGTTCACCCCTCCACTTT,CASSDSRSPLHF
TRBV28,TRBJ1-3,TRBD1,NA,TGTGCCAGCAGTTTATTCGGGGTTTTGGCGGCCAGGGGGCGAAGAAACACCATATATTTT,CASSLFGVLAARGRRNTIYF
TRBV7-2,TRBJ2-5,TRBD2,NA,TGTGCCAGCAGCTTAGCTAGCGGGAGGGCGGAGACCCAGTACTTC,CASSLASGRAETQYF
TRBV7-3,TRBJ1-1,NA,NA,TGTGCCAGCAGCCCCAGCAGAGACACTGAAGCTTTCTTT,CASSPSRDTEAFF
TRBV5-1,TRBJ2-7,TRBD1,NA,TGCGCCAGCAGCCGGGCAGCCGGGACAGGGAGCGAGCAGTACTTC,CASSRAAGTGSEQYF
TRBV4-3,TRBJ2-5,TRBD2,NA,TGCGCCAGCAGCCAGGGGCGGGGGGAGACCCAGTACTTC,CASSQGRGETQYF
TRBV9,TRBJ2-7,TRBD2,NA,TGTGCCAGCAGCGTAGCTGGCGGGGGGTTCTACGAGCAGTACTTC,CASSVAGGGFYEQYF
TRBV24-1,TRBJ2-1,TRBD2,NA,TGTGCCACCAGTGGTTCGGGAGGGGGGAATGAGCAGTTCTTC,CATSGSGGGNEQFF
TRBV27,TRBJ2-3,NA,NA,TGTGCCAGCAGCGCGGCGGTTAGCACAGATACGCAGTATTTT,CASSAAVSTDTQYF
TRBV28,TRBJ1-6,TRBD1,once,TGTGCCAGCAGTCCCGGACAGGGAGCTTCACCCCTCCACTTT,CASSPGQGASPLHF
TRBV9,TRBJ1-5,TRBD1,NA,TGTGCCAGCAGCGTAGGGGACAGGGCGAGTCAGCCCCAGCATTTT,CASSVGDRASQPQHF
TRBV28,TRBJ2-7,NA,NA,TGTGCCAGCAGCACTCAGGCCGTGAGCTCCTACGAGCAGTACTTC,CASSTQAVSSYEQYF
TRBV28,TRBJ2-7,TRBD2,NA,TGTGCCAGCCGACTAGCGGCCTCCTACGAGCAGTACTTC,CASRLAASYEQYF
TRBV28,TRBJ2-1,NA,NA,TGTGCCAGCAGTTTACGCGCAGGTGAGCAGTTCTTC,CASSLRAGEQFF
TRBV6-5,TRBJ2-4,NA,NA,TGTGCCAGCAGTTACGGGGCCATTCAGTACTTC,CASSYGAIQYF
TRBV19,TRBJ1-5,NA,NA,TGTGCCAGTAAACCAGGCAGTTTAGGTAGTCAGCCCCAGCATTTT,CASKPGSLGSQPQHF
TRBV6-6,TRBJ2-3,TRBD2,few,TGTGCCAGCAGTTATGGGGGGGGGAAAGGAGATACGCAGTATTTT,CASSYGGGKGDTQYF
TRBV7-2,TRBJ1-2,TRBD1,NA,TGTGCCAGCAGCTTAGCACAGGGGCGTACCTATGGCTACACCTTC,CASSLAQGRTYGYTF
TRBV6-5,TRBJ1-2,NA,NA,TGTGCCAGCAGACTGGTCCTACAGGGAAACTATGGCTACACCTTC,CASRLVLQGNYGYTF
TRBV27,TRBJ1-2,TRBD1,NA,TGTGCCAGCAGTTTATCGTTACCGGGTACAGGGGGGGCCTACGGCTACACCTTC,CASSLSLPGTGGAYGYTF
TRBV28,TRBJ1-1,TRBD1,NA,TGTGCCAGCAGTTCCAGGGACACAGGGGGCGGCGCTTTCTTT,CASSSRDTGGGAFF
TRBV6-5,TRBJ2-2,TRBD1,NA,TGTGCCAGCGGAGGAGACAGGGGGCTCGGGGAGCTGTTTTTT,CASGGDRGLGELFF